This T cell receptor (beta chain) was recovered during a study of T cell responses to AZD1222 COVID-19 vaccine. Remarks on this clone: Its antigen is as yet unknown.

Study observations and caveats: Researchers took repertoire samples only after the peak T cell response had come. The sample set comprised mostly white British donors with more females, and clonal diversity was possibly underestimated. Across the whole spike, CD4 TCRs peaked at regions 160-218 and 743-854.

Between the trimmed V and J ends, which lost 0 bases and 3 bases, there was a span of 15 bases. CDR1 is MNHEY and CDR2 is SVGEGT in the germline V gene. CDR3 size: 16 residues. Data came from immunoSEQ multiplex PCR; TCRdb stores just in-frame clones and leaves some out. Of under 30,000 clones in the sample, about 88% were seen once. The sequencing here drew on peripheral blood, taken 28 days after the second AZD1222 dose. The clonotype originates from an adult who received the AZD1222 COVID-19 vaccine. This sequence joins TRBV6-2 or TRBV6-3 and TRBJ2-7; D assignment may be TRBD1 or TRBD2 (5 bases each). The chain's CDR3 is CASSYSKVEGNYEQYF. CDR3 nucleotides: TGTGCCAGCAGTTACTCGAAGGTAGAGGGGAACTACGAGCAGTACTTC.